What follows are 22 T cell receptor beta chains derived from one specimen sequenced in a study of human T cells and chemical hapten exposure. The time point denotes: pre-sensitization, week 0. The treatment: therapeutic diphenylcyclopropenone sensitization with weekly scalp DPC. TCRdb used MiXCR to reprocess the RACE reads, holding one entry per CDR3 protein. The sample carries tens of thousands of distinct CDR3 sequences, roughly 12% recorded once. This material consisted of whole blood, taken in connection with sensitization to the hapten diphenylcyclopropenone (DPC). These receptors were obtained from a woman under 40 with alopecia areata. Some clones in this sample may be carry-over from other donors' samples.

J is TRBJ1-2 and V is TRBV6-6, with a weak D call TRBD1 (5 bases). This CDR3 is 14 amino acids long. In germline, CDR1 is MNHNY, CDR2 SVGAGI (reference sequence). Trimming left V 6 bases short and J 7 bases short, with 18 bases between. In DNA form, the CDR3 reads TGTGCCAGCAGCCCCCAGCAGGGCCTAGCTGGCTACACCTTC. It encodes CASSPQQGLAGYTF.

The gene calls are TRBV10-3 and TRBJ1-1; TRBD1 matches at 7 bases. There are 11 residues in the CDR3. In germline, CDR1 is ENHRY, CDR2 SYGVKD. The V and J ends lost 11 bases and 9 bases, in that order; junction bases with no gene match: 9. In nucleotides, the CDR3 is TGTGCCGCCGGGGGAGGGGGCAAAGCTTTCTTT. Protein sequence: CAAGGGGKAFF.

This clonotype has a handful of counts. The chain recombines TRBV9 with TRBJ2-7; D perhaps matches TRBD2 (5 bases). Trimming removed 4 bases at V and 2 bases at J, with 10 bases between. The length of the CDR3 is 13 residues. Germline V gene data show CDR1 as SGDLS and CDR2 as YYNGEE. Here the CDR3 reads CASSPPGTYEQYF. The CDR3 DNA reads TGTGCCAGCAGCCCCCCGGGGACCTACGAGCAGTACTTC. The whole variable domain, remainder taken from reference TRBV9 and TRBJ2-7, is DSGVTQTPKHLITATGQRVTLRCSPRSGDLSVYWYQQSLDQGLQFLIQYYNGEERAKGNILERFSAQQFPDLHSELNLSSLELGDSALYFCASSPPGTYEQYFGPGTRLTVT.

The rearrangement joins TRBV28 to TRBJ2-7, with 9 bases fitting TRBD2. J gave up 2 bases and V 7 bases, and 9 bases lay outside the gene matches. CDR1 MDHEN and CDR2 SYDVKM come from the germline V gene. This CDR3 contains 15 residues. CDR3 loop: CASNHQAGGTYEQYF. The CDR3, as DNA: TGTGCCAGCAACCACCAGGCGGGAGGGACCTACGAGCAGTACTTC. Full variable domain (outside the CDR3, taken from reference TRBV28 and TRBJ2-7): DVKVTQSSRYLVKRTGEKVFLECVQDMDHENMFWYRQDPGLGLRLIYFSYDVKMKEKGDIPEGYSVSREKKERFSLILESASTNQTSMYLCASNHQAGGTYEQYFGPGTRLTVT.

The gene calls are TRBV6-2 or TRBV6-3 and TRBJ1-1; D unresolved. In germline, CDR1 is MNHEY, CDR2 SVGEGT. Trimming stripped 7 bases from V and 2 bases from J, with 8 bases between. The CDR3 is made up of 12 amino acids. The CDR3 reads CASTRVNTEAFF. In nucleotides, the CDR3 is TGTGCCAGCACTCGGGTCAACACTGAAGCTTTCTTT.

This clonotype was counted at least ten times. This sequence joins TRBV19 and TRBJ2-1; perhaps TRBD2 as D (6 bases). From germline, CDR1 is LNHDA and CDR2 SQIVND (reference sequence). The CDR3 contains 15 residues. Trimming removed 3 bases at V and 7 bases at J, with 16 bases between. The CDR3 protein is CASSMMVGRVNEQFF. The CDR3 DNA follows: TGTGCCAGTAGTATGATGGTCGGGAGAGTGAATGAGCAGTTCTTC.

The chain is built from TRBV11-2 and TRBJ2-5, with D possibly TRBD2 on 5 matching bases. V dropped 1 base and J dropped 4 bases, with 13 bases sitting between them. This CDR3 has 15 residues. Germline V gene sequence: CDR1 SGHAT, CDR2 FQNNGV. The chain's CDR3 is CASSLVSGYRETQYF. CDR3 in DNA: TGTGCCAGCAGCTTAGTGTCGGGGTACAGAGAGACCCAGTACTTC.

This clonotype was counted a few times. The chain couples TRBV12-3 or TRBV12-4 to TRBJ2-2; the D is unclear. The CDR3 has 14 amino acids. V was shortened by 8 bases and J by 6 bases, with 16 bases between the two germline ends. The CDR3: CASGQSPGPGELFF. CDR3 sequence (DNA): TGTGCCAGCGGTCAGTCTCCGGGCCCCGGGGAGCTGTTTTTT.

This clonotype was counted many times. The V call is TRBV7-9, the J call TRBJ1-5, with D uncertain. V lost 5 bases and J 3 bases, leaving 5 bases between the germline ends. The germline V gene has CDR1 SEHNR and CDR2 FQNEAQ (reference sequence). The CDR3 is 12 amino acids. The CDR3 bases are TGTGCCAGCAGCCTTGACAATCAGCCCCAGCATTTT. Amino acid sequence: CASSLDNQPQHF.

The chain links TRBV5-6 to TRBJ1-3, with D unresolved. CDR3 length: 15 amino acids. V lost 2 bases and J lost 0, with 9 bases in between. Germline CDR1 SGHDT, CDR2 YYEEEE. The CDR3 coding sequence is TGTGCCAGCAGCTTAAACCCTCTCTCTGGAAACACCATATATTTT. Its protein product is CASSLNPLSGNTIYF.

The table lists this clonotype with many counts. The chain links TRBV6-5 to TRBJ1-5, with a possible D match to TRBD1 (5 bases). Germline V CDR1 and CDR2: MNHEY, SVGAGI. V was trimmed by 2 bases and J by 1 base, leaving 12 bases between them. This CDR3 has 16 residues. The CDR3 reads CASSYPNRDSNQPQHF. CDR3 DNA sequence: TGTGCCAGCAGTTACCCCAACCGGGACAGCAATCAGCCCCAGCATTTT.

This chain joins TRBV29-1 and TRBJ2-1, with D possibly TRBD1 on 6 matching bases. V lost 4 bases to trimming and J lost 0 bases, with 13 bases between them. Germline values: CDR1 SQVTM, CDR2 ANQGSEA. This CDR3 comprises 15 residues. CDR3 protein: CSVVGQMSSYNEQFF. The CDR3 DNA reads TGCAGCGTTGTAGGACAGATGAGCTCCTACAATGAGCAGTTCTTC.

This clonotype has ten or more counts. The CDR3 coding sequence is TGTGCCAGCAGCTTAGATCCGGGAGAGAGAAACATTCAGTACTTC. It yields the protein CASSLDPGERNIQYF. V is TRBV7-2 and J is TRBJ2-4; D is possibly TRBD2 (6 bases). This CDR3 is 15 amino acids long. CDR1 SGHTA and CDR2 FQGNSA come from the germline V gene. Trimming cost V 1 base and J 6 bases, with 13 bases left between them.

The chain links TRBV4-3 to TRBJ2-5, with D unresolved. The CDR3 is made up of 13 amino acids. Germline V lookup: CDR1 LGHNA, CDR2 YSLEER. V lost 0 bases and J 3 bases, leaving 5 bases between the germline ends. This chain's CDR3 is CASSQDREETQYF. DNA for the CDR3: TGCGCCAGCAGCCAAGACCGGGAAGAGACCCAGTACTTC.

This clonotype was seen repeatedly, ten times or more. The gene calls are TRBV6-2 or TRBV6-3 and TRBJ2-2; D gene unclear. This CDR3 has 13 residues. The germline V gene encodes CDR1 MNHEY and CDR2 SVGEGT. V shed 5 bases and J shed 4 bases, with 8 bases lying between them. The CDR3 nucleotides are TGTGCCAGCAGTACGGCGTTCACCGGGGAGCTGTTTTTT. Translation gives CASSTAFTGELFF.

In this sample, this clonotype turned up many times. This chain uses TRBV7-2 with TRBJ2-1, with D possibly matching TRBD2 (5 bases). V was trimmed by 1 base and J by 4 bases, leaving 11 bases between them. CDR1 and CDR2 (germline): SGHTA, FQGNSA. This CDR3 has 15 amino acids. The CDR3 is CASSLDAGYYNEQFF. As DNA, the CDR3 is TGTGCCAGCAGCTTAGACGCGGGCTATTACAATGAGCAGTTCTTC.

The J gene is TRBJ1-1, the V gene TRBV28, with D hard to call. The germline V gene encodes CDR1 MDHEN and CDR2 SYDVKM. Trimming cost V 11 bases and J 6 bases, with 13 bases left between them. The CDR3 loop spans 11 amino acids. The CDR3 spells CALWALAEAFF. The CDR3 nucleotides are TGTGCCTTATGGGCCCTAGCTGAAGCTTTCTTT.

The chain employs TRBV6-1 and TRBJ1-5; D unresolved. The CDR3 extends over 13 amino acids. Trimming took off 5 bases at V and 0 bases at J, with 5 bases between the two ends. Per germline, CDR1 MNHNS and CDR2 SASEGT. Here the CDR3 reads CASSSVSNQPQHF. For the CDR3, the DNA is TGTGCCAGCAGTTCAGTTAGCAATCAGCCCCAGCATTTT.

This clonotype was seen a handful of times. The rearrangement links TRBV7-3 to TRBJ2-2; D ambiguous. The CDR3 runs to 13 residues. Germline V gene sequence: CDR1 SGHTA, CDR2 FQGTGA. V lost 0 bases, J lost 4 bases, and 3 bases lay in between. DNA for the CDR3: TGTGCCAGCAGCTTAACGACCACCGGGGAGCTGTTTTTT. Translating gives CASSLTTTGELFF.

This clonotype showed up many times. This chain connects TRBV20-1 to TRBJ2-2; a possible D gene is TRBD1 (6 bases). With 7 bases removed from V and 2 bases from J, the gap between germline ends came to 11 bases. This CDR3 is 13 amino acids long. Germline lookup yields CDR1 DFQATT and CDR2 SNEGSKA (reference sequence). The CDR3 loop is CSGDTDNTGELFF. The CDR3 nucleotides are TGCAGTGGGGACACAGACAACACCGGGGAGCTGTTTTTT.

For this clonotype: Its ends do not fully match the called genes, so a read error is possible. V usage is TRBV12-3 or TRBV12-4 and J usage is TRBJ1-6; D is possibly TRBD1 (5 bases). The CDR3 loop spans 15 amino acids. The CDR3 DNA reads TGTGCCAGCAGTTTCAGGGCCAGAAATAATACACCCCTCCACTTT. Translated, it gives CASSFRARNNTPLHF.

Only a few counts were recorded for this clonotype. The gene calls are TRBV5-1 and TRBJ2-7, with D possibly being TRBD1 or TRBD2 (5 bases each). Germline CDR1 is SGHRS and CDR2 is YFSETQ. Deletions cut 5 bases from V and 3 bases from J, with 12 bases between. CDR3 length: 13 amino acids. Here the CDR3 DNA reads TGCGCCAGCAGGGGGGACCTAGACTACGAGCAGTACTTC. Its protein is CASRGDLDYEQYF.